The 12 T cell receptor beta chains below come from one sample, sequenced in a study of regulatory T cells in long-lasting Graves disease. Described time point: newly diagnosed GD, antithyroid drugs for less than 3 months. Researchers made the TCR library from RNA that was extracted from PBMCs. Building the TCR beta libraries relied on iRepertoire HTBI primers, and CDR3 regions underwent Arm-PCR. TCRdb reprocessed the multiplex PCR reads with MiXCR, giving one entry per CDR3 protein. Among 400,000 to 500,000 distinct CDR3 sequences listed, 14% were seen once. This sample was shared with a second study, whose subject was T cells in Graves' hyperthyroidism and ophthalmopathy.

Material: peripheral blood mononuclear cells (PBMCs), obtained at new diagnosis, from a patient treated with antithyroid drugs. Source of these receptors: a woman aged 50 to 60 with Graves disease.

The chain has TRBV5-1 and TRBJ1-6, with 9 bases lining up with TRBD1. Trimming cost V 6 bases and J 9 bases; bases outside gene matches: 7. The CDR3 runs 14 residues. Germline CDR1 is SGHRS and CDR2 is YFSETQ. The chain's CDR3 is CASNNGTGPSPLHF. As DNA, the CDR3 is TGCGCCAGCAACAACGGGACAGGGCCTTCACCCCTCCACTTT.

The genes are TRBV28 and TRBJ1-6; 7 bases match TRBD1. V lost 5 bases to trimming and J lost 14 bases; unmatched junction nucleotides: 9. The CDR3 length is 13 residues. Germline CDR1 is MDHEN and CDR2 is SYDVKM. CDR3 DNA sequence: TGTGCCAGCAGTGTGTCAGGGGGTATGACCCTCCACTTT. It specifies CASSVSGGMTLHF. Based on the CDR3 plus reference TRBV28 and TRBJ1-6, the full variable domain is DVKVTQSSRYLVKRTGEKVFLECVQDMDHENMFWYRQDPGLGLRLIYFSYDVKMKEKGDIPEGYSVSREKKERFSLILESASTNQTSMYLCASSVSGGMTLHFGNGTRLTVT.

J is TRBJ1-1 and V is TRBV6-1; D might be TRBD1 (5 bases). V gave up 6 bases and J gave up 0 bases, with 8 bases separating them. From germline, CDR1 is MNHNS and CDR2 SASEGT. The CDR3 contains 13 residues. The CDR3 sequence: CASRRDLNTEAFF. As DNA, the CDR3 is TGTGCCAGCAGAAGGGACCTGAACACTGAAGCTTTCTTT.

This clonotype was observed at least ten times. This chain connects TRBV20-1 to TRBJ2-3, with TRBD2 matching 8 bases. The germline V gene encodes CDR1 DFQATT and CDR2 SNEGSKA (reference sequence). The CDR3 runs 15 residues. With 4 bases clipped from V and 1 base from J, the junction kept 7 bases outside the gene matches. DNA of the CDR3: TGCAGTGCTACACAACCGGGACTAGGCACAGATACGCAGTATTTT. Translation gives CSATQPGLGTDTQYF.

This clonotype appeared many times. This sequence joins TRBV6-2 or TRBV6-3 and TRBJ2-3, with D possibly TRBD2 on 5 matching bases. The germline CDR1 and CDR2 sequences are MNHEY and SVGEGT. Trimming cost V 5 bases and J 5 bases, with 17 bases left between them. The CDR3 spans 15 residues. The CDR3, as DNA: TGTGCCAGCAGTCCGCAGCGGATCAGTGGAGATACGCAGTATTTT. Residues: CASSPQRISGDTQYF.

This clonotype came up many times. The chain couples TRBV24-1 to TRBJ1-5; 9 nucleotides agree with TRBD1. Germline trimming cut 3 bases from V and 4 bases from J; bases unmatched to any gene: 6. Looked up from germline, CDR1 is KGHDR and CDR2 is SFDVKD. The CDR3 has 16 amino acids. The CDR3 loop is CATSDPTGTGNQPQHF. The CDR3 region has the DNA TGTGCCACCAGTGATCCCACCGGGACAGGGAATCAGCCCCAGCATTTT.

This clonotype occurred many times. The J gene is TRBJ1-2, the V gene TRBV28; 9 positions agree with TRBD1. The CDR3 covers 17 residues. Germline values: CDR1 MDHEN, CDR2 SYDVKM. V was clipped by 4 bases and J by 3 bases; unmatched bases: 12. The CDR3 region is CASSYRTGEKGDYGYTF. CDR3 nucleotides: TGTGCCAGCAGTTACCGGACAGGGGAAAAAGGGGACTATGGCTACACCTTC.

This clonotype was counted many times. V is TRBV6-1 and J is TRBJ1-2; 7 bases are a match to TRBD1. The ends lost 6 bases at V and 3 bases at J; junction bases unmatched: 7. CDR3 length equals 14 residues. Germline lookup yields CDR1 MNHNS and CDR2 SASEGT. CDR3 nucleotides: TGTGCCAGCAGCGGCCAAGACAGGGACTATGGCTACACCTTC. Translated: CASSGQDRDYGYTF.

This clonotype was seen only a few times. Possible read error: a much larger clone is one base away. The V gene is TRBV5-5, the J gene TRBJ2-5, with D perhaps matching TRBD1 (6 bases). V was trimmed by 2 bases and J by 2 bases, leaving 13 bases between them. The CDR3 extends over 15 amino acids. The germline V gene has CDR1 SGHKS and CDR2 YYEKEE (reference sequence). CDR3 in DNA: TGTGCCAGCAGCTTCTCCGCAGGGGTTCAAGAGACCCAGTACTTC. Its protein product is CASSFSAGVQETQYF.

This clonotype was seen many times. The rearrangement links TRBV7-2 to TRBJ1-5; TRBD1 might be the D (6 bases). Germline CDR1 is SGHTA and CDR2 is FQGNSA. The CDR3 covers 14 residues. Trimming pared 1 base from V and 3 bases from J, leaving 7 bases between. The CDR3 DNA reads as TGTGCCAGCAGCTTAGGGACAGACAATCAGCCCCAGCATTTT. Translation gives CASSLGTDNQPQHF.

Many counts were recorded for this clonotype. The J gene is TRBJ2-1, the V gene TRBV11-2; TRBD2 matches at 13 bases. The V gene end was trimmed by 5 bases and the J gene end by 9 bases; junction bases not matched to a gene: 10. The CDR3 runs 16 residues. Germline-derived CDR1 and CDR2 are SGHAT and FQNNGV. In DNA, the CDR3 is TGTGCCAGCAGCAACCGAGGACTAGCGGGAGCTGGTGAGCAGTTCTTC. Its protein is CASSNRGLAGAGEQFF.

The sample holds many counts of this clonotype. The chain employs TRBV6-5 and TRBJ2-2; the D is unclear. V was shortened by 3 bases and J by 0 bases, with 11 bases between the two germline ends. The CDR3 spans 16 residues. Germline V gene lookup returns CDR1 MNHEY and CDR2 SVGAGI. The CDR3 reads CASSYIHPANTGELFF. Written as DNA, the CDR3 is TGTGCCAGCAGTTATATTCACCCAGCGAACACCGGGGAGCTGTTTTTT.